This entry lists 29 T cell receptor beta chains sequenced from one sample in a study of PD-L1 blockade in urothelial cancer. Clones were sequenced by immunoSEQ multiplex PCR, and TCRdb holds only the in-frame ones, with some missing. The data contain tens of thousands of clones, approximately 82% of them singletons. The sample in question was PBMCs, obtained around atezolizumab (anti-PD-L1) treatment. Receptors were obtained from a man in his 60s with urothelial cancer.

The chain joins TRBV10-3 to TRBJ2-5, with 10 bases identical to TRBD2. Germline lookup yields CDR1 ENHRY and CDR2 SYGVKD. V lost 8 bases and J lost 5; bases outside the gene matches: 8. The CDR3 extends over 14 amino acids. This chain's CDR3 is CAIAAGGPGETQYF. Written as DNA, the CDR3 is TGTGCCATCGCAGCGGGAGGGCCGGGGGAGACCCAGTACTTC.

This clone has only a few counts. The chain uses TRBV5-1 and TRBJ1-1; D is unclear. The CDR3 is made up of 13 amino acids. The V gene lost 3 bases and the J gene lost 7 bases, with 13 bases spanning the gap. Germline loops: CDR1 SGHRS, CDR2 YFSETQ. The CDR3 nucleotides are TGCGCCAGCAGCTCCGGGGTCTCGGTTGAAGCTTTCTTT. The encoded protein is CASSSGVSVEAFF.

The V gene is TRBV6-1, the J gene TRBJ2-1; 14 bases match TRBD2. With 4 bases clipped from V and 6 bases from J, the junction kept 2 bases outside the gene matches. The CDR3 extends over 15 amino acids. Germline V gene lookup returns CDR1 MNHNS and CDR2 SASEGT. DNA for the CDR3: TGTGCCAGCAGTGCCGGGACTAGCGGGAGCAATGAGCAGTTCTTC. It translates to CASSAGTSGSNEQFF.

The CDR3 nucleotides are TGCGCCACCCGAAAAGGACTAGCGGGTTACAATGAGCAGTTCTTC. Translated: CATRKGLAGYNEQFF. The chain is built from TRBV5-1 and TRBJ2-1, with TRBD2 identical over 11 bases. The length of the CDR3 is 15 residues. V lost 9 bases to trimming and J lost 4 bases; unmatched junction nucleotides: 9. Looked up from germline, CDR1 is SGHRS and CDR2 is YFSETQ.

About this clone itself: One end of the junction varies from germline; a read error may be responsible. This chain uses TRBV7-7 with TRBJ2-1; 7 bases agree with TRBD2. Germline CDR1 SSHAT, CDR2 FNYEAQ (reference sequence). The length of the CDR3 is 14 residues. The CDR3 loop reads CASSLSGAFNEQFF. The CDR3 coding sequence is TGTGCTAGCAGCCTAAGCGGGGCCTTCAATGAGCAGTTCTTC.

The chain couples TRBV4-1 to TRBJ2-3; weak D call: TRBD2 (5 bases). This CDR3 has 17 residues. CDR1 and CDR2 from the germline V gene are MGHRA and YSYEKL. Trimming pared 4 bases from V and 5 bases from J, leaving 22 bases between. CDR3 region: CASSPFQYRGDGDTQYF. The CDR3, as DNA: TGCGCCAGCAGCCCATTCCAGTACCGGGGTGATGGAGATACGCAGTATTTT.

This clone was picked up one time. The rearrangement joins TRBV7-3 to TRBJ1-1, with D unclear. The germline gives CDR1 SGHTA, CDR2 FQGTGA. The CDR3 consists of 13 residues. V was cut by 4 bases and J by 4 bases, with 10 bases left in between. The CDR3 DNA sequence: TGTGCCAGCAGCTCCATCCGAGGCACTGAAGCTTTCTTT. Translated, it gives CASSSIRGTEAFF.

The chain has TRBV4-2 and TRBJ2-7; TRBD2 agrees at 10 bases. With V trimmed by 2 bases and J by 7 bases, 8 bases remained unmatched. This CDR3 comprises 15 residues. CDR1 and CDR2 from the germline V gene are LGHNA and YNFKEQ. The CDR3 sequence: CASSQFASGGEEQYF. The CDR3 DNA reads TGTGCCAGCAGCCAATTTGCTAGCGGGGGCGAAGAGCAGTACTTC.

The J gene is TRBJ2-1, the V gene TRBV6-5; 9 bases line up with TRBD2. Trimming removed 1 base from V and 13 bases from J; junction bases left unmatched: 11. The CDR3 covers 15 residues. CDR1 is MNHEY and CDR2 is SVGAGI in the germline V gene. The CDR3 DNA follows: TGTGCCAGCAGTTACTGGCGGGAGGGTACGGGTATCCAGTTCTTC. Its protein is CASSYWREGTGIQFF.

The gene calls are TRBV7-2 and TRBJ1-1; D is uncertain. CDR3 size: 13 residues. V lost 2 bases and J lost 0, with 4 bases in between. Looked up from germline, CDR1 is SGHTA and CDR2 is FQGNSA. The CDR3 nucleotides read TGTGCCAGCAGCTTACCGGTGAACACTGAAGCTTTCTTT. Translated, it gives CASSLPVNTEAFF.

The V gene is TRBV4-2, the J gene TRBJ2-1; 7 bases align to TRBD2. Germline assignment: CDR1 LGHNA and CDR2 YNFKEQ. Unmatched junction bases numbered 7, after V lost 3 bases and J lost 8 bases. The CDR3 spans 14 residues. CDR3 in amino acids: CASSQLLAPDEQFF. As DNA, the CDR3 is TGTGCCAGCAGCCAGTTACTAGCGCCGGATGAGCAGTTCTTC.

The genes are TRBV5-1 and TRBJ2-1; unclear D gene. This CDR3 spans 15 amino acids. Trimming removed 0 bases at V and 2 bases at J, with 9 bases between. Germline CDR1 SGHRS, CDR2 YFSETQ. This chain's CDR3 is CASSLDQAPYNEQFF. The CDR3 bases are TGCGCCAGCAGCTTGGACCAGGCCCCCTACAATGAGCAGTTCTTC. Variable domain in full (rest from reference TRBV5-1 and TRBJ2-1): KAGVTQTPRYLIKTRGQQVTLSCSPISGHRSVSWYQQTPGQGLQFLFEYFSETQRNKGNFPGRFSGRQFSNSRSEMNVSTLELGDSALYLCASSLDQAPYNEQFFGPGTRLTVL.

The rearrangement uses TRBV7-8 and TRBJ2-1, with a tentative D call TRBD2 (7 bases). V dropped 5 bases and J dropped 1 base, with 15 bases sitting between them. Germline V lookup: CDR1 SGHVS, CDR2 FQNEAQ. CDR3 length: 16 amino acids. In nucleotides, the CDR3 is TGTGCCAGCAGCCCAGGGGCGGGAGAGTCCTACAATGAGCAGTTCTTC. This gives the protein CASSPGAGESYNEQFF.

V and J are TRBV11-3 and TRBJ2-2; possibly TRBD2 for D (8 bases). The CDR3 contains 15 residues. The V and J ends lost 5 bases and 6 bases respectively, with 16 bases between them. CDR1 and CDR2 (germline): SGHNT, YENEEA. The DNA of the CDR3 is TGTGCCAGCAGCCAGGGGGTAGCGGGATCCGGGGAGCTGTTTTTT. As protein: CASSQGVAGSGELFF.

This clone was counted a single time. The CDR3 protein is CASSLGGGSGANVLTF. For the CDR3, the DNA is TGTGCCAGCAGCTTAGGCGGGGGTTCTGGGGCCAACGTCCTGACTTTC. The chain links TRBV11-2 to TRBJ2-6, with 7 bases identical to TRBD2. The germline V gene encodes CDR1 SGHAT and CDR2 FQNNGV. The CDR3 is made up of 16 amino acids. V was clipped by 1 base and J by 1 base; unmatched bases: 1.

V and J are TRBV6-6 and TRBJ1-5; no clear D. The CDR3 is 11 amino acids. Trimming took off 6 bases at V and 5 bases at J, with 5 bases between the two ends. The germline CDR1 and CDR2 sequences are MNHNY and SVGAGI (reference sequence). The CDR3 DNA sequence: TGTGCCAGCAGCCGCGATCAGCCCCAGCATTTT. It is translated as CASSRDQPQHF.

This clone showed up just a few times. The chain employs TRBV5-1 and TRBJ1-2; TRBD1 matches 10 bases. The V gene's germline CDR1 is SGHRS and CDR2 YFSETQ. The CDR3 is 16 amino acids. V trimming: 4 bases; J trimming: 2 bases; junction bases outside the gene matches: 8. In nucleotides, the CDR3 is TGCGCCAGCAGCCTCCCCGGGACAGGGGAAAACTATGGCTACACCTTC. Translated: CASSLPGTGENYGYTF.

The chain uses TRBV7-6 and TRBJ1-5, with 7 bases lining up with TRBD1. The CDR3 extends over 15 amino acids. Germline V gene lookup returns CDR1 SGHVS and CDR2 FNYEAQ. The ends lost 1 base at V and 4 bases at J; junction bases unmatched: 4. Here the CDR3 reads CASSLEQGRNQPQHF. The CDR3 DNA sequence: TGTGCCAGCAGCTTAGAACAGGGGAGGAATCAGCCCCAGCATTTT.

The genes are TRBV5-1 and TRBJ2-1; 7 bases line up with TRBD2. Germline values: CDR1 SGHRS, CDR2 YFSETQ. V lost 3 bases to trimming and J lost 2 bases; unmatched junction nucleotides: 5. CDR3 length: 15 amino acids. CDR3 nucleotides: TGCGCCAGCAGCTCCTCCGGGACTACCTACAATGAGCAGTTCTTC. This codes for CASSSSGTTYNEQFF.

J is TRBJ1-1 and V is TRBV6-5, with D possibly TRBD1 on 6 matching bases. CDR3 length: 15 residues. Trimming stripped 6 bases from V and 1 base from J, with 15 bases between. Germline-derived CDR1 and CDR2 are MNHEY and SVGAGI. Here the CDR3 DNA reads TGTGCCAGCAGCCGAGGGGCCAGGGGGAACACTGAAGCTTTCTTT. Translation gives CASSRGARGNTEAFF.

The chain couples TRBV9 to TRBJ1-1; unclear D gene. Per germline, CDR1 SGDLS and CDR2 YYNGEE. The CDR3 sequence is 15 residues long. V lost 0 bases and J 0 bases, leaving 9 bases between the germline ends. For the CDR3, the DNA is TGTGCCAGCAGCGTAGCGGCAGGCGTGAACACTGAAGCTTTCTTT. Protein sequence: CASSVAAGVNTEAFF.

The rearrangement links TRBV19 to TRBJ1-2; 8 bases are a match to TRBD1. The CDR3 runs to 14 residues. Germline V gene sequence: CDR1 LNHDA, CDR2 SQIVND (reference sequence). V shed 5 bases and J 6 bases; nucleotides not matched to a gene: 8. The CDR3 bases are TGTGCCAGTAGTGGATCAGGGGGCGGCAATGGCTACACCTTC. It codes for CASSGSGGGNGYTF.

The rearrangement links TRBV6-6 to TRBJ2-1; 7 bases are shared with TRBD2. The CDR3 extends over 14 amino acids. The germline gives CDR1 MNHNY, CDR2 SVGAGI (reference sequence). Trimming at V came to 9 bases and at J to 4 bases, leaving 9 bases not matched to a gene. The CDR3 here is CASLRGLRYNEQFF. CDR3 DNA: TGTGCCAGTCTCCGGGGACTACGATACAATGAGCAGTTCTTC.

The rearrangement uses TRBV28 and TRBJ1-2; D unclear. The CDR3 contains 10 residues. CDR1 and CDR2 from the germline V gene are MDHEN and SYDVKM. V lost 9 bases, J lost 11 bases, and 13 bases lay in between. CDR3 DNA sequence: TGTGCCAGTGAACAAGGAGGATACACCTTC. Translation: CASEQGGYTF.

In the case of this clone: One end of the junction fails to match germline, which may point to a read error. The chain combines TRBV18 with TRBJ1-2; 11 nucleotides align to TRBD1. The CDR3 extends over 11 amino acids. From germline, CDR1 is KGHSH and CDR2 LQKENI. The CDR3 loop reads CASSPGQGVLF. CDR3 in DNA: TGTGCCAGCTCACCGGGACAGGGGGTCCTCTTC.

This clone was detected only once. This chain links TRBV10-2 with TRBJ2-3, with TRBD2 identical over 11 bases. In germline, CDR1 is WSHSY, CDR2 SAAADI. CDR3 size: 14 residues. With V trimmed by 7 bases and J by 1 base, 1 base remained unmatched. CDR3 DNA sequence: TGCGCCAGCAAACTAGCGGGGGGCACAGATACGCAGTATTTT. Protein sequence: CASKLAGGTDTQYF.

This clone was seen a few times. This rearrangement joins TRBV9 to TRBJ1-2, with D possibly matching TRBD1 (5 bases). CDR3 size: 14 residues. The V gene lost 4 bases and the J gene lost 5 bases, with 15 bases spanning the gap. Germline assignment: CDR1 SGDLS and CDR2 YYNGEE. The CDR3 region has the DNA TGTGCCAGCAGCATATCCAGGGATCGTTATGGCTACACCTTC. Encoded protein: CASSISRDRYGYTF. The full variable domain, with the rest looked up from reference TRBV9 and TRBJ1-2, is DSGVTQTPKHLITATGQRVTLRCSPRSGDLSVYWYQQSLDQGLQFLIQYYNGEERAKGNILERFSAQQFPDLHSELNLSSLELGDSALYFCASSISRDRYGYTFGSGTRLTVV.

V usage is TRBV30 and J usage is TRBJ2-7; tentatively, D is TRBD1 (6 bases). This CDR3 is built from 14 residues. The germline gives CDR1 GTSNPN, CDR2 SVGIG (reference sequence). V lost 0 bases and J lost 0, with 9 bases in between. The CDR3 loop reads CAWSVKGVSYEQYF. The CDR3 DNA is TGTGCCTGGAGTGTTAAGGGGGTCTCCTACGAGCAGTACTTC.

The chain couples TRBV11-2 to TRBJ1-3; D gene uncertain. In germline, CDR1 is SGHAT, CDR2 FQNNGV. The CDR3 loop spans 14 amino acids. V was trimmed by 1 base and J by 1 base, leaving 5 bases between them. Here the CDR3 DNA reads TGTGCCAGCAGCTTAGGAGGGTCTGGAAACACCATATATTTT. It translates to CASSLGGSGNTIYF.